This TCR beta chain was recovered during a study of T cell repertoires in cytomegalovirus infection. Study in general: In public TCR beta signatures, there were indications of both CMV infection and matching HLA type. Points from the study as a whole: CMV-specific TCR beta clonotypes restricted by HLA-C were the ones dominating the ex vivo response.

V was pared by 2 bases and J by 7 bases, with 14 bases between. In germline, CDR1 is SGHTA, CDR2 FQGNSA. This CDR3 has 15 residues. TCRdb reprocessed the reads via MiXCR and lists one record per CDR3 protein. The sample records roughly 990,000 distinct CDR3 sequences, roughly 30% being singletons. This clonotype has just a few counts. Its antigen is still unknown. Source: cultured CD8+ T cells from PBMCs, taken from culture after CMV antigen stimulation. V gene TRBV7-2 combines with J gene TRBJ1-4; tentative D call: TRBD1 (5 bases). The receptor was isolated from a human donor in good health (CMV status not recorded). Some clones in this sample may be carry-over from other donors' samples. CDR3 amino acids: CASSLFPGLSEKLFF. The CDR3 DNA follows: TGTGCCAGCAGCTTATTCCCAGGGTTAAGTGAAAAACTGTTTTTT. Full variable domain (remainder filled in from reference TRBV7-2 and TRBJ1-4): GAGVSQSPSNKVTEKGKDVELRCDPISGHTALYWYRQSLGQGLEFLIYFQGNSAPDKSGLPSDRFSAERTGGSVSTLTIQRTQQEDSAVYLCASSLFPGLSEKLFFGSGTQLSVL.